The rows below give T cell receptor beta chains drawn from one sample of a study of glioma-infiltrating T cells after dendritic cell vaccination. This table comes from immunoSEQ multiplex PCR, and its TCRdb copy is limited to in-frame clones, with some not included. The sample includes nearly 85,000 clones, over 85% of them seen just once. This specimen was blood, taken before dendritic cell vaccination. Receptor source: a human donor with glioblastoma. Each CDR3 is given with its conserved first and last residue.

>TRBV6-1|TRBJ1-1
CASSVTPRGMNTEAFF
>TRBV6-1|TRBJ2-5
CASRGGSETQYF
>TRBV5-4|TRBJ2-4
CASSLEGGGDIQYF
>TRBV19|TRBJ1-5
CASGLSSNQPQHF
>TRBV11-2|TRBJ1-2
CASSDWTGINYGYTF
>TRBV6-1|TRBJ1-5
CASAGERGQPQHF
>TRBV6-5|TRBJ1-2
CASSYLRQGLTDGYTF
>TRBV14|TRBJ1-1
CASSQPGARTEAFF
>TRBV6-1|TRBJ2-7
CAISEIAGQGRDEQYF
>TRBV4-1|TRBJ1-4
CASSQDLGGTNEKLFF
>TRBV30|TRBJ1-5
CAWSGGQVYSNQPQHF
>TRBV7-9|TRBJ2-5
CASSPRQALQETQYF
>TRBV30|TRBJ2-3
CAWGGLAEFTDTQYF
>TRBV15|TRBJ1-4
CATSRDSGTGGEKLFF
>TRBV5-8|TRBJ2-5
CASSLKPGTSLSETQYF
>TRBV2|TRBJ2-2
CASSEVSTGELFF
>TRBV7-3|TRBJ2-1
CASSASGANNEQFF
>TRBV6-5|TRBJ1-1
CASSLGQGPPAEAFF
>TRBV7-7|TRBJ2-1
CASSPTSVGTSEQFF
>TRBV5-6|TRBJ1-1
CASSLLPGGTEAFF
>TRBV11-3|TRBJ2-7
CASSSGTSGRPRSYEQYF
>TRBV6-4|TRBJ2-1
CASSVDSNNEQFF
>TRBV10-3|TRBJ1-1
CAISELPDMGLAEAFF
>TRBV18|TRBJ2-1
CASSTGTGGYNEQFF
>TRBV19|TRBJ1-2
CASSIAPTGTGGYGYTF
>TRBV6-1|TRBJ1-2
CASSESGSDYGYTF
>TRBV5-6|TRBJ2-3
CASSLRSAADTQYF
>TRBV9|TRBJ2-5
CASSIGLAGGSETQYF
>TRBV6-6|TRBJ2-2
CASSYSRSGELFF
>TRBV11-2|TRBJ2-1
CASSPLAGRSYNEQFF
>TRBV4-1|TRBJ2-1
CASSQDGLANNEQFF
>TRBV10-2|TRBJ2-3
CASSESTGGADTQYF
>TRBV10-3|TRBJ2-3
CAISVSQGTQYF
>TRBV5-1|TRBJ2-1
CASSTRDEQFF
>TRBV9|TRBJ2-7
CASSVAPGAGYEQYF
>TRBV5-5|TRBJ2-5
CASSFQGGETQYF
>TRBV5-6|TRBJ2-3
CASSLVSRLAVTSTDTQYF
>TRBV30|NA
CAWSRPGQGYEQYF
>TRBV7-8|TRBJ2-7
CASSSTGFYYEQYF
>TRBV19|TRBJ1-1
CASSTRESNTEAFF
>TRBV19|TRBJ2-3
CASSIKGEQDTQYF
>TRBV12-5|TRBJ2-4
CASGPDSGLNQYF
>TRBV10-2|TRBJ1-4
CASSESPQGHEKLFF